Listed here are 4 T cell receptor beta chains from one sample, sequenced in a study of shared clonotypes between healthy human individuals. Naive CD8 cells comprised CD45RO-negative, CCR7-positively selected cells, excluding terminally differentiated effector memory CD45RA+ cells. The method was immunoSEQ multiplex PCR; TCRdb's version includes in-frame clones alone and lacks a portion of them. The sample has nearly 600,000 clones; around 95% are singletons. Input material: naive CD8+ T cells sorted from blood. The receptors originated from a woman aged 25 to 39 in good health.

The CDR3 is CASSYIGAGSDGYTF. In DNA, the CDR3 is TGTGCCAGCAGCTACATCGGGGCTGGCTCGGATGGCTACACCTTC. The chain joins TRBV6-6 to TRBJ1-2; the D gene is possibly TRBD1 (5 bases). CDR1 MNHNY and CDR2 SVGAGI come from the germline V gene (reference sequence). The length of the CDR3 is 15 residues. The V and J ends lost 6 bases and 6 bases respectively, with 20 bases between them.

This sequence joins TRBV5-6 and TRBJ2-2; 7 bases map to TRBD2. This CDR3 region has 16 residues. The germline V gene has CDR1 SGHDT and CDR2 YYEEEE. V shed 1 base and J 1 base; nucleotides not matched to a gene: 4. CDR3 residues: CASSLLGGRNTGELFF. CDR3 bases: TGTGCCAGCAGCTTGCTCGGCGGGAGGAACACCGGGGAGCTGTTTTTT. Using reference TRBV5-6 and TRBJ2-2 for the parts outside the CDR3, the full variable domain is DAGVTQSPTHLIKTRGQQVTLRCSPKSGHDTVSWYQQALGQGPQFIFQYYEEEERQRGNFPDRFSGHQFPNYSSELNVNALLLGDSALYLCASSLLGGRNTGELFFGEGSRLTVL.

The chain uses TRBV21-1 and TRBJ2-3; no DNA check was done on the table's D call, TRBD2. TRBV21-1 is a documented pseudogene. The CDR3 is made up of 16 amino acids. The CDR3 DNA reads as TGTGCCAGCAGCAAAGAGGCGCGGGTGGTGATAGATACGCAGTATTTT. It yields the protein CASSKEARVVIDTQYF.

V is TRBV2 and J is TRBJ2-2; D may be TRBD1 or TRBD2 (6 bases each). The CDR3 contains 20 residues. Trimming took off 2 bases at V and 0 bases at J, with 22 bases between the two ends. Germline V lookup: CDR1 SNHLY, CDR2 FYNNEI. DNA for the CDR3: TGTGCCAGCAGTGAAACCCGAGGGGGGCGGGGTGGCGCGAACACCGGGGAGCTGTTTTTT. It is translated as CASSETRGGRGGANTGELFF.